This T cell receptor beta chain was obtained from a study of cytomegalovirus exposure and HLA in healthy donors. Study-wide results and limits: Most TCRs appeared rarely, but some public TCRs recurred in many donors.

Turning to this clone: Its antigen is currently unknown.

Sequencing was performed with immunoSEQ multiplex PCR; in TCRdb, only in-frame clones are kept and a portion is missing. The sample shows roughly 190,000 clones, about 82% of them seen only once. V dropped 2 bases and J dropped 4; count of bases not matched to a gene: 7. CDR1 SGHRS and CDR2 YFSETQ come from the germline V gene. The CDR3 sequence is 15 residues long. Sequenced input: PBMCs. The rearrangement links TRBV5-1 to TRBJ2-3; 7 bases agree with TRBD2. The source is a woman aged 18 to 35 in good health and CMV-seronegative. CDR3 DNA: TGCGCCAGCAGCTTTGGCCGGGGGGACCCAGATACGCAGTATTTT. Residues: CASSFGRGDPDTQYF.